A selection of T cell receptor beta chains follows, all from one sample in a study of shared T cell receptors in the human thymus. Sequencing was performed with immunoSEQ multiplex PCR; in TCRdb, only in-frame clones are kept and a portion is missing. The sample lists 500,000 to 850,000 clones; around 87% were seen once. These same data were also listed under a study on human thymus T cells.

Sequenced sample: thymocytes. Receptors were obtained from a boy younger than two with a congenital heart defect. Each CDR3 is given with its conserved first and last residue. Each record gives: V gene, CDR3 length, CDR3 protein.

TRBV7-6,14,CASSLDLAADTQYF
TRBV19,13,CASSRPEHYEQYF
TRBV9,16,CASSVEPGQTHYEQYF
TRBV28,14,CASSNRASSYEQYF
TRBV7-6,13,CASGEQSGNTIYF
TRBV4-3,16,CASSPTTSGSGNEQFF
TRBV6-5,14,CASSYTGSSYEQYF
TRBV19,17,CASSISGRVRSTGELFF
TRBV7-2,16,CASSLEGARDNYGYTF
TRBV9,13,CASSPWGQDEQYF
TRBV7-9,15,CASTRWQEVQETQYF
TRBV5-5,14,CASSRDRGHQPQHF
TRBV9,16,CASSAHPRTAIYGYTF
TRBV29-1,15,CSVVRDRAAYNEQFF
TRBV27,15,CASSRGTVRSDGYTF
TRBV6-6,15,CASSSDGWQEGEQYF
TRBV6-1,15,CASSEGSGGNTEAFF
TRBV19,16,CASSIRLAGGLDTQYF
TRBV12-5,15,CASGLGEGAIREQYF
TRBV7-3,18,CASSQVTVTRSGANVLTF
TRBV11-2,15,CASSLVASGTYEQYF
TRBV28,13,CATRTLHSYEQYF
TRBV4-1,16,CASSQAGLAGALEQYF
TRBV28,13,CASIGGTGNTIYF
TRBV5-6,18,CASSLGQGRGRSNQPQHF
TRBV7-2,16,CASSFSGRFGAYEQYF
TRBV12-5,15,CASGLVGRTNEKLFF
TRBV28,13,CASSTKQGNTIYF
TRBV6-5,13,CASRQAPTDTQYF
TRBV12-1,12,CASSRDSYEQYF
TRBV6-1,19,CASSGRTGGAYGSTDTQYF
TRBV27,15,CASSLGIGGGTEQFF
TRBV21-1,17,CASSPPDSGSRCYEQYF
TRBV5-4,20,CASSLIHRDRREWVTGELFF
TRBV18,14,CASSLPTGDYGYTF
TRBV5-4,17,CASSLGGQGASYNEQFF
TRBV27,20,CASSPNRPTGVSRLGTEAFF
TRBV28,15,CASSYGQTPLYEQYF
TRBV4-1,18,CASSSGQGPSESGNTIYF
TRBV27,13,CASSSSVKETQYF
TRBV4-3,16,CASSPRRAGESDTQYF
TRBV30,13,CAWSPGLGYEQYF
TRBV2,15,CASSGLAGRTDTQYF
TRBV25-1,11,CASSEEQEAFF
TRBV10-1,19,CASSSLYQGKIGEAYGYTF
TRBV5-6,14,CASSLEDRDGTQYF
TRBV18,15,CASSPPFLPQETQYF
TRBV11-2,15,CASSPKRAAYNEQFF
TRBV28,15,CASSSSRGRASEAFF
TRBV7-9,16,CASSLGLADRTDTQYF
TRBV10-3,14,CAIKTGVDIYEQYF
TRBV2,15,CASGGQGRVTGELFF